One and the same sample provided the 25 T cell receptor beta chains below, sequenced in a study of blood T cell repertoires in COVID-19. The repertoire was sequenced with immunoSEQ multiplex PCR; TCRdb's copy has only in-frame clones and lacks some. Of about 220,000 clones in the sample, around 84% were seen once. Sequenced sample: peripheral blood. Receptor source: a woman in her sixties who had recovered from COVID-19.

This chain connects TRBV14 to TRBJ1-1; tentatively, D is TRBD1 (5 bases). Between the trimmed V and J ends, which lost 1 base and 4 bases, there was a span of 10 bases. The CDR3 runs 14 residues. Germline V gene sequence: CDR1 SGHDN, CDR2 FVKESK. CDR3 sequence: CASSQALGPTEAFF. The CDR3 DNA reads TGTGCCAGCAGCCAAGCCTTGGGGCCCACTGAAGCTTTCTTT.

The chain combines TRBV6-5 with TRBJ1-1; unclear D gene. The CDR3 runs to 12 residues. Trimming stripped 9 bases from V and 5 bases from J, with 13 bases between. Germline V gene data show CDR1 as MNHEY and CDR2 as SVGAGI. The CDR3 spells CASSEGRTEAFF. The CDR3 region has the DNA TGTGCCAGTTCGGAGGGCCGGACTGAAGCTTTCTTT.

This clone was observed many times. This rearrangement joins TRBV10-3 to TRBJ1-3; D possibly corresponds to TRBD1 (5 bases). Per the germline V gene, CDR1 is ENHRY and CDR2 is SYGVKD. CDR3 size: 14 residues. Trimming cost V 3 bases and J 0 bases, with 6 bases left between them. The CDR3 DNA reads as TGTGCCATCAGTGACAGGGCCTCTGGAAACACCATATATTTT. Translation gives CAISDRASGNTIYF.

The chain carries TRBV5-1 and TRBJ2-3; the match to TRBD1 covers 9 bases. The germline gives CDR1 SGHRS, CDR2 YFSETQ. Germline trimming cut 1 base from V and 3 bases from J; bases unmatched to any gene: 6. The CDR3 is 16 residues long. Written as DNA, the CDR3 is TGCGCCAGCAGCTTGAAGGAAGGACAGGGGACAGATACGCAGTATTTT. Translating it yields CASSLKEGQGTDTQYF. Looking up the rest from reference TRBV5-1 and TRBJ2-3 gives the full variable domain: KAGVTQTPRYLIKTRGQQVTLSCSPISGHRSVSWYQQTPGQGLQFLFEYFSETQRNKGNFPGRFSGRQFSNSRSEMNVSTLELGDSALYLCASSLKEGQGTDTQYFGPGTRLTVL.

V is TRBV5-1 and J is TRBJ2-5; the match to TRBD2 covers 8 bases. Unmatched junction bases numbered 6, after V lost 7 bases and J lost 4 bases. CDR1 and CDR2 from the germline V gene are SGHRS and YFSETQ. The CDR3 consists of 13 residues. CDR3 in DNA: TGCGCCAGCGACCGGGGGGGCCGAGAGACCCAGTACTTC. Its protein product is CASDRGGRETQYF.

V gene TRBV10-2 combines with J gene TRBJ2-1; TRBD1 matches at 7 bases. V lost 9 bases, J lost 1 base, and 12 bases stayed unmatched. Germline-derived CDR1 and CDR2 are WSHSY and SAAADI. The CDR3 sequence is 16 residues long. The DNA for the CDR3 is TGCGCCAGTTTGGGTGGGACAGACCGATCCTACAATGAGCAGTTCTTC. Amino acids: CASLGGTDRSYNEQFF.

This clone was picked up a small number of times. One end of the junction does not line up with germline, which may come from a read error. In DNA, the CDR3 is TGCCCGGAGGGACAGGGGGTGATCACAGATACGCAGTATTTT. Protein: CPEGQGVITDTQYF. V gene TRBV6-4 combines with J gene TRBJ2-3; TRBD1 matches at 11 bases. The CDR3 totals 14 residues. Per the germline V gene, CDR1 is MRHNA and CDR2 is SNTAGT.

The rearrangement joins TRBV14 to TRBJ2-7; the D is unclear. Germline V gene data show CDR1 as SGHDN and CDR2 as FVKESK. There are 11 residues in the CDR3. V was pared by 1 base and J by 5 bases, with 3 bases between. CDR3 DNA sequence: TGTGCCAGCAGCCAAGGGCACGAGCAGTACTTC. Amino acids: CASSQGHEQYF.

J is TRBJ2-3 and V is TRBV6-6; 10 bases match TRBD2. Germline V gene lookup returns CDR1 MNHNY and CDR2 SVGAGI (reference sequence). V shed 6 bases and J 6 bases; nucleotides not matched to a gene: 3. CDR3 size: 13 residues. The CDR3 reads CASSPGLADTQYF. The CDR3 region has the DNA TGTGCCAGCAGCCCGGGACTAGCGGATACGCAGTATTTT.

The V and J genes are TRBV6-2 or TRBV6-3 and TRBJ2-2; D is undetermined. CDR1 and CDR2 from the germline V gene are MNHEY and SVGEGT. This CDR3 region has 16 residues. Trimming removed 6 bases from V and 0 bases from J, with 14 bases in between. In nucleotides, the CDR3 is TGTGCCAGCAGCATACTATCACCCGCGAACACCGGGGAGCTGTTTTTT. Its protein product is CASSILSPANTGELFF.

The chain couples TRBV3-1 (or the pseudogene TRBV3-2) to TRBJ2-7; 9 nucleotides align to TRBD1. The junction had 0 bases not matched to a gene; V was cut back by 4 bases and J by 5 bases. Germline values: CDR1 LGHDT, CDR2 YNNKEL (reference sequence). The CDR3 is 12 residues long. CDR3 in amino acids: CASSRQGDEQYF. In DNA, the CDR3 is TGTGCCAGCAGCCGACAGGGGGACGAGCAGTACTTC.

The gene calls are TRBV7-9 and TRBJ1-2; 7 nucleotides agree with TRBD1. Germline assignment: CDR1 SEHNR and CDR2 FQNEAQ (reference sequence). This CDR3 has 14 amino acids. V trimming: 3 bases; J trimming: 4 bases; junction bases outside the gene matches: 5. The CDR3 reads CASSFGNRGYGYTF. As DNA, the CDR3 is TGTGCCAGCAGCTTCGGTAACAGGGGCTATGGCTACACCTTC.

This chain uses TRBV19 with TRBJ1-1; D is perhaps TRBD1 (5 bases). From germline, CDR1 is LNHDA and CDR2 SQIVND (reference sequence). The CDR3 contains 15 residues. The germline V and J ends were trimmed by 0 bases and 5 bases, with 13 bases remaining between them. CDR3 sequence: CASSIDPAGRTEAFF. As DNA, the CDR3 is TGTGCCAGTAGTATAGATCCCGCAGGGAGGACTGAAGCTTTCTTT.

The CDR3: CASRASGGTVPGTQYF. The CDR3 coding sequence is TGTGCCAGCAGGGCCAGCGGGGGCACGGTCCCTGGGACCCAGTACTTC. V is TRBV2 and J is TRBJ2-5, with 8 positions matching TRBD2. Per germline, CDR1 SNHLY and CDR2 FYNNEI. Unmatched junction bases numbered 16, after V lost 6 bases and J lost 7 bases. This CDR3 has 16 residues.

V gene TRBV2 combines with J gene TRBJ1-5; TRBD1 aligns across 9 bases. This CDR3 is 15 amino acids long. Per germline, CDR1 SNHLY and CDR2 FYNNEI. V gave up 5 bases and J gave up 5 bases; unmatched junction bases: 7. The DNA of the CDR3 is TGTGCCAGCAGTTCACAGGGGGCGCTTCATCAGCCCCAGCATTTT. As protein: CASSSQGALHQPQHF.

V usage is TRBV19 and J usage is TRBJ1-1, with D tentatively TRBD1 (5 bases). The V gene lost 5 bases and the J gene lost 5 bases, with 21 bases spanning the gap. In germline, CDR1 is LNHDA, CDR2 SQIVND (reference sequence). This CDR3 spans 16 amino acids. The CDR3 spells CASSPAHRTGSTEAFF. The CDR3 DNA reads as TGTGCCAGTAGTCCCGCGCATCGCACAGGATCAACTGAAGCTTTCTTT.

The chain has TRBV6-5 and TRBJ2-3; 7 bases map to TRBD1. V lost 6 bases and J lost 6; bases outside the gene matches: 6. CDR3 length: 13 amino acids. Per the germline V gene, CDR1 is MNHEY and CDR2 is SVGAGI. This CDR3 reads CASRLQGSDTQYF. As DNA, the CDR3 is TGTGCCAGCAGATTACAGGGGTCGGATACGCAGTATTTT.

The chain carries TRBV5-1 and TRBJ2-1, with 9 positions matching TRBD2. In germline, CDR1 is SGHRS, CDR2 YFSETQ. V lost 3 bases to trimming and J lost 5 bases; unmatched junction nucleotides: 9. This CDR3 spans 16 amino acids. This CDR3 is CASSYLAGRSDNEQFF. CDR3 bases: TGCGCCAGCAGCTACCTAGCGGGGAGGAGTGACAATGAGCAGTTCTTC.

CDR3 DNA sequence: TGTGCCAGCAGCTTTGGCGGCTATGGCTACACCTTC. It encodes CASSFGGYGYTF. The chain has TRBV7-3 and TRBJ1-2; no reliable D call. The CDR3 extends over 12 amino acids. Trimming took 3 bases from V and 4 from J, leaving 6 bases between them. CDR1 SGHTA and CDR2 FQGTGA come from the germline V gene.

There are many counts of this clone. The rearrangement joins TRBV5-1 to TRBJ2-2; D is possibly TRBD1 (6 bases). The V gene's germline CDR1 is SGHRS and CDR2 YFSETQ. V was shortened by 0 bases and J by 0 bases, with 6 bases between the two germline ends. The length of the CDR3 is 15 residues. CDR3 nucleotides: TGCGCCAGCAGCTTGGGGACAGCGAACACCGGGGAGCTGTTTTTT. Translation gives CASSLGTANTGELFF.

This sequence joins TRBV7-2 and TRBJ2-2; 8 bases line up with TRBD2. The CDR3 length is 18 residues. Germline assignment: CDR1 SGHTA and CDR2 FQGNSA. The J segment lost 6 bases and the V segment lost 2 bases, leaving 14 bases of the junction unmatched. The DNA for the CDR3 is TGTGCCAGCAGCTTATCATTTTCGGGGGGGAGATCCTCCGGGGAGCTGTTTTTT. Translating it yields CASSLSFSGGRSSGELFF.

This rearrangement joins TRBV30 to TRBJ2-4; D is perhaps TRBD2 (5 bases). Per germline, CDR1 GTSNPN and CDR2 SVGIG (reference sequence). The CDR3 length is 13 residues. With 1 base removed from V and 9 bases from J, the gap between germline ends came to 13 bases. As DNA, the CDR3 is TGTGCCTGGAGTGGCGGTGGCGGGCGCATTCAGTACTTC. As protein: CAWSGGGGRIQYF. Full variable domain (missing parts from reference TRBV30 and TRBJ2-4): SQTIHQWPATLVQPVGSPLSLECTVEGTSNPNLYWYRQAAGRGLQLLFYSVGIGQISSEVPQNLSASRPQDRQFILSSKKLLLSDSGFYLCAWSGGGGRIQYFGAGTRLSVL.

The CDR3: CSVETGGELTEAFF. CDR3 coding DNA: TGCAGCGTTGAAACCGGGGGAGAGCTAACTGAAGCTTTCTTT. The V call is TRBV29-1, the J call TRBJ1-1; D possibly corresponds to TRBD1 (5 bases). Germline CDR1 and CDR2: SQVTM and ANQGSEA. This CDR3 is 14 amino acids long. Between the trimmed V and J ends, which lost 2 bases and 5 bases, there was a span of 15 bases. The full variable domain, its missing parts supplied by reference TRBV29-1 and TRBJ1-1, is SAVISQKPSRDICQRGTSLTIQCQVDSQVTMMFWYRQQPGQSLTLIATANQGSEATYESGFVIDKFPISRPNLTFSTLTVSNMSPEDSSIYLCSVETGGELTEAFFGQGTRLTVV.

The V call is TRBV19, the J call TRBJ2-5; 9 bases fit TRBD2. After removal of 9 bases from V and 6 bases from J, the junction contained 14 bases not matched to a gene. Germline V gene lookup returns CDR1 LNHDA and CDR2 SQIVND (reference sequence). The CDR3 is 15 residues long. DNA for the CDR3: TGTGCCAGCTCCGATCGCGGGGGGGCAGTGAAGACCCAGTACTTC. It translates to CASSDRGGAVKTQYF.

V is TRBV24-1 and J is TRBJ1-2; D call uncertain. The CDR3 consists of 15 residues. The ends were cut back, 0 bases at V and 6 bases at J, with 13 bases in the middle. Germline lookup yields CDR1 KGHDR and CDR2 SFDVKD. The CDR3 DNA reads TGTGCCACCAGTGATTTGATTCGGGGATTAGATGGCTACACCTTC. It codes for CATSDLIRGLDGYTF.